These T cell receptor beta chains were read from a single sample in a study of early T cells in non-severe SARS-CoV-2 infection. TCRdb re-called the 5' RACE reads through MiXCR, storing one row per CDR3 protein. The sample includes 60,000 to 75,000 distinct CDR3 sequences, around 10% seen only once; the top ten take around 5%. Sequenced material: whole blood, taken at baseline. All receptors come from an adult who was a healthcare worker with PCR-confirmed SARS-CoV-2 infection or an uninfected control (not recorded which). The CDR3 runs from the conserved cysteine through the conserved F or W. D genes are given only for firm matches. The size entry is marked missing in some rows and otherwise reads once, few, many or a size class.

cdr3_nt: TGTGCCAGCAGTTACTCCAGATCACGGGCCACAGATACGCAGTATTTT; cdr3_aa: CASSYSRSRATDTQYF; clone_size: few; j_call: TRBJ2-3; d_call: -; v_call: TRBV6-2/TRBV6-3
cdr3_nt: TGTGCCATCAGTGAGTGGGATAGGCGGAATAATGAGCAGTTCTTC; cdr3_aa: CAISEWDRRNNEQFF; clone_size: many; j_call: TRBJ2-1; d_call: -; v_call: TRBV10-3
cdr3_nt: TGTGCCAGCAGTCAGCAGGAGAACACTGAAGCTTTCTTT; cdr3_aa: CASSQQENTEAFF; clone_size: -; j_call: TRBJ1-1; d_call: -; v_call: TRBV12-3/TRBV12-4
cdr3_nt: TGCAGCGTTGATCATTCCCACCGGGGTGAGCAGTTCTTC; cdr3_aa: CSVDHSHRGEQFF; clone_size: few; j_call: TRBJ2-1; d_call: -; v_call: TRBV29-1
cdr3_nt: TGTGCCAGCAGTAGGGACACGGAAGGAGCTAACTATGGCTACACCTTC; cdr3_aa: CASSRDTEGANYGYTF; clone_size: -; j_call: TRBJ1-2; d_call: -; v_call: TRBV6-1
cdr3_nt: TGCAGTGCTAGAGGGCAGGGAAATGGAAATGAGCAGTTCTTC; cdr3_aa: CSARGQGNGNEQFF; clone_size: few; j_call: TRBJ2-1; d_call: -; v_call: TRBV20-1
cdr3_nt: TGTGCCACCAGTGGTGCTAGCGGGAGGGTATTTGAGCAGTTCTTC; cdr3_aa: CATSGASGRVFEQFF; clone_size: -; j_call: TRBJ2-1; d_call: TRBD2; v_call: TRBV24-1
cdr3_nt: TGTGCCAGCAGTTTAGCCCTGGGGCGAGGGAGAGATAGAGATACGCAGTATTTT; cdr3_aa: CASSLALGRGRDRDTQYF; clone_size: -; j_call: TRBJ2-3; d_call: -; v_call: TRBV12-3/TRBV12-4
cdr3_nt: TGTGCCAGCAGTTCGATAGCGGGGTCCTACGAGCAGTACTTC; cdr3_aa: CASSSIAGSYEQYF; clone_size: many; j_call: TRBJ2-7; d_call: TRBD2; v_call: TRBV6-5
cdr3_nt: TGCAGCGTGGCCCTCTCAGGGACTAGAACCGCCTACAATGAGCAGTTCTTC; cdr3_aa: CSVALSGTRTAYNEQFF; clone_size: -; j_call: TRBJ2-1; d_call: TRBD2; v_call: TRBV29-1
cdr3_nt: TGTGCCATCACAGGGCTTAGCTATGGCTACACCTTC; cdr3_aa: CAITGLSYGYTF; clone_size: few; j_call: TRBJ1-2; d_call: -; v_call: TRBV28
cdr3_nt: TGTGCCAGCAGCTCCCAGGTGGGCACAGATACGCAGTATTTT; cdr3_aa: CASSSQVGTDTQYF; clone_size: -; j_call: TRBJ2-3; d_call: -; v_call: TRBV7-2
cdr3_nt: TGCAGCGTCAGGGACGGTTACGAGCAGTACTTC; cdr3_aa: CSVRDGYEQYF; clone_size: few; j_call: TRBJ2-7; d_call: -; v_call: TRBV29-1
cdr3_nt: TGTGCCAGCAGTCTGACGGACAGGCAAGAGACCCAGTACTTC; cdr3_aa: CASSLTDRQETQYF; clone_size: many; j_call: TRBJ2-5; d_call: TRBD1; v_call: TRBV28
cdr3_nt: TGTGCCATCAGTAAAGAACCTTCCGGGACAGGGTATACAGATACGCAGTATTTT; cdr3_aa: CAISKEPSGTGYTDTQYF; clone_size: many; j_call: TRBJ2-3; d_call: TRBD1; v_call: TRBV10-3
cdr3_nt: TGTGCCAGCAGCCTTGGACAGAACCCTTATGGCTACACCTTC; cdr3_aa: CASSLGQNPYGYTF; clone_size: few; j_call: TRBJ1-2; d_call: -; v_call: TRBV7-9
cdr3_nt: TGTGCCACCATCTCCTTGGGGGACCTGAACACTGAAGCTTTCTTT; cdr3_aa: CATISLGDLNTEAFF; clone_size: few; j_call: TRBJ1-1; d_call: -; v_call: TRBV15
cdr3_nt: TGTGCCAGCAGCCCGCGGACAGGAGCGGGGGGATCAGTTGAGCAGTTCTTC; cdr3_aa: CASSPRTGAGGSVEQFF; clone_size: -; j_call: TRBJ2-1; d_call: TRBD2; v_call: TRBV9
cdr3_nt: TGTGCCAGCTCACCATTGGCAGGGAATGAAAAACTGTTTTTT; cdr3_aa: CASSPLAGNEKLFF; clone_size: few; j_call: TRBJ1-4; d_call: -; v_call: TRBV18
cdr3_nt: TGTGCCAGCAGCAGACTAGCAGGGGGGAGCTCCTACAATGAGCAGTTCTTC; cdr3_aa: CASSRLAGGSSYNEQFF; clone_size: many; j_call: TRBJ2-1; d_call: -; v_call: TRBV6-6
cdr3_nt: TGTGCCAGCAGCCGGGGGGATGGCACTGAAGCTTTCTTT; cdr3_aa: CASSRGDGTEAFF; clone_size: -; j_call: TRBJ1-1; d_call: -; v_call: TRBV3-1
cdr3_nt: TGTGCCAGCAGTGGGGGGGGAAAGAATGAAGCTTTCTTT; cdr3_aa: CASSGGGKNEAFF; clone_size: few; j_call: TRBJ1-1; d_call: -; v_call: TRBV25-1
cdr3_nt: TGCGTCAGCAGCTTTGACGGTCTTTACACTGAAGCTTTCTTT; cdr3_aa: CVSSFDGLYTEAFF; clone_size: -; j_call: TRBJ1-1; d_call: -; v_call: TRBV5-1
cdr3_nt: TGCGCCAGCAGCTTGGAACTACAAAGCACAGATACGCAGTATTTT; cdr3_aa: CASSLELQSTDTQYF; clone_size: -; j_call: TRBJ2-3; d_call: -; v_call: TRBV5-1
cdr3_nt: TGTGCCAGCAGTGCCCCCGGGGCAGATACGCAGTATTTT; cdr3_aa: CASSAPGADTQYF; clone_size: -; j_call: TRBJ2-3; d_call: -; v_call: TRBV6-4
cdr3_nt: TGTGCCTGGAGTGTGGTGAGGGCAAAGTATGGCTACACCTTC; cdr3_aa: CAWSVVRAKYGYTF; clone_size: once; j_call: TRBJ1-2; d_call: -; v_call: TRBV30
cdr3_nt: TGTGCCAGTAGTAAGGGACTAGATGGAAACATTCAGTACTTC; cdr3_aa: CASSKGLDGNIQYF; clone_size: -; j_call: TRBJ2-4; d_call: TRBD2; v_call: TRBV19
cdr3_nt: TGTGCCAGTAGCCCGGGACAGGCAACTAATCAGCCCCAGCATTTT; cdr3_aa: CASSPGQATNQPQHF; clone_size: many; j_call: TRBJ1-5; d_call: TRBD1; v_call: TRBV19
cdr3_nt: TGTGCCAGCAGAATATTACAGGGTCGGGTCACTGAAGCTTTCTTT; cdr3_aa: CASRILQGRVTEAFF; clone_size: -; j_call: TRBJ1-1; d_call: -; v_call: TRBV12-3/TRBV12-4
cdr3_nt: TGTGCCACCAGTGGACAGGCGGGCAATGAGCAGTTCTTC; cdr3_aa: CATSGQAGNEQFF; clone_size: -; j_call: TRBJ2-1; d_call: -; v_call: TRBV24-1
cdr3_nt: TGCGCCAGCAGTGAGTTGGACTGGGACTACGAGCAGTACTTC; cdr3_aa: CASSELDWDYEQYF; clone_size: many; j_call: TRBJ2-7; d_call: -; v_call: TRBV10-2
cdr3_nt: TGTGCCAGCAGTTACGCTAGCGGTTTTTACAATGAGCAGTTCTTC; cdr3_aa: CASSYASGFYNEQFF; clone_size: -; j_call: TRBJ2-1; d_call: TRBD2; v_call: TRBV6-5